A selection of T cell receptor beta chains follows, all from one sample in a study of shared clonotypes between healthy human individuals. Sequenced by immunoSEQ multiplex PCR; TCRdb stores in-frame clones only, minus some. The sample holds around 500,000 clones, roughly 80% seen once. Sequenced input: PBMCs. The origin of the receptors is a woman aged 40 to 49 in good health. Some clones in this sample may be carry-over from other donors' samples. Each CDR3 is given without its conserved first and last residue.

>TRBV28
ASSLNSAEAF
>TRBV2
ASGETVPNQPQH
>TRBV5-1
ASSLTDRGRYEQY
>TRBV30
AWSKASFNQPQH
>TRBV5-4
ASSQLAGGTGLNTEAF
>TRBV9
ASSVERESYNEQF
>TRBV29-1
SVGTGGPYEQY
>TRBV7-2
ASSLAGTSGIDTGELF
>TRBV7-7
ASSPGLNLNEQF
>TRBV27
ASSSSLGGEQF
>TRBV15
ATRQSTDTQY
>TRBV6-5
ASSRRGRETQY
>TRBV7-2
ASSLAREGYT
>TRBV28
ASSVIGLVKNIQY